These T cell receptor beta chains were read from a single sample in a study of T cells in tuberculosis. Clones were read by immunoSEQ multiplex PCR, and TCRdb kept only the in-frame ones, dropping some. The table shows tens of thousands of clones, with about 93% occurring only once. Sequencing was performed on PBMCs. The receptor set was obtained from a donor under 30 with latent tuberculosis or without tuberculosis infection. Both conserved end residues are part of each CDR3. D genes are given only for firm matches. The size of a clone is reported for some rows only, either as once, few or many, or as a class for expanded clones.

TRBV19	17	TRBJ2-4	.	.	CASSIYRRSLAKNIQYF	TGTGCCAGTAGTATTTACAGGAGATCACTAGCCAAAAACATTCAGTACTTC
TRBV18	15	TRBJ2-7	TRBD1	.	CASSPGDRGHYEQYF	TGTGCCAGCTCACCTGGGGACAGGGGGCATTACGAGCAGTACTTC
TRBV19	16	TRBJ1-4	TRBD1	.	CASSPLDRELNEKLFF	TGTGCCAGTAGTCCCCTCGACAGGGAACTTAACGAAAAACTGTTTTTT
TRBV5-1	15	TRBJ2-2	.	.	CASSQNRVGTGELFF	TGCGCCAGCAGCCAAAACAGGGTCGGCACCGGGGAGCTGTTTTTT
TRBV13	14	TRBJ1-2	.	.	CASTSGAGLFGYTF	TGTGCCAGCACCTCCGGAGCAGGACTTTTTGGCTACACCTTC
TRBV10-3	15	TRBJ1-1	TRBD1	.	CAIRVSGQGNTEAFF	TGTGCCATCAGGGTTTCGGGACAGGGGAACACTGAAGCTTTCTTT
TRBV12-5	15	TRBJ2-5	.	.	CASANRWRGGETQYF	TGTGCTAGTGCCAACCGCTGGAGGGGCGGGGAGACCCAGTACTTC
TRBV4-1	17	TRBJ1-1	.	once	CASSQDFPLTVNTEAFF	TGCGCCAGCAGCCAAGATTTCCCCCTGACAGTGAACACTGAAGCTTTCTTT
TRBV11-2	19	TRBJ2-3	TRBD2	.	CASSRLELARLFSTDTQYF	TGTGCCAGCAGCAGACTGGAACTAGCGCGCCTTTTTAGCACAGATACGCAGTATTTT
TRBV19	14	TRBJ1-2	.	.	CASSPRQANYGYTF	TGTGCCAGTAGTCCCCGACAGGCTAACTATGGCTACACCTTC
TRBV29-1	17	TRBJ1-2	.	.	CSVEGGVEEPFNYGYTF	TGCAGCGTTGAAGGGGGGGTGGAAGAACCGTTTAACTATGGCTACACCTTC